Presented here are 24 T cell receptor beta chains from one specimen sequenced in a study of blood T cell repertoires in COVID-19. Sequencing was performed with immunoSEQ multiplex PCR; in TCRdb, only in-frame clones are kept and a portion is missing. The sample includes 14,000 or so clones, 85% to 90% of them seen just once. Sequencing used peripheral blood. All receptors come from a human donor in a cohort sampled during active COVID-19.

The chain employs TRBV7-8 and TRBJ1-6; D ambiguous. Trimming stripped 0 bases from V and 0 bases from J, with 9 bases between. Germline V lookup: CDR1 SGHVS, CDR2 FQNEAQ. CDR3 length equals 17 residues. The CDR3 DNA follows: TGTGCCAGCAGCTTAGCGCAGGCAAGCTCCTATAATTCACCCCTCCACTTT. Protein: CASSLAQASSYNSPLHF.

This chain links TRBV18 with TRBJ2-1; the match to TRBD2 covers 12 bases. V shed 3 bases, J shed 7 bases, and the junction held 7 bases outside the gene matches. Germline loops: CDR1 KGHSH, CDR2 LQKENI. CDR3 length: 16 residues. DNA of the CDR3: TGTGCCAGCTCACCTACGACTAGCGGGAGAGCGAATGAGCAGTTCTTC. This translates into CASSPTTSGRANEQFF.

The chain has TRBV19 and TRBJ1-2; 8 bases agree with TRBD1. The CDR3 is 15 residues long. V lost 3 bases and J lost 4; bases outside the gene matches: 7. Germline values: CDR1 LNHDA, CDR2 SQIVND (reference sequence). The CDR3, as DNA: TGTGCCAGTAGTATCAGGCTCAGGGGGCCCTATGGCTACACCTTC. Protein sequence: CASSIRLRGPYGYTF.

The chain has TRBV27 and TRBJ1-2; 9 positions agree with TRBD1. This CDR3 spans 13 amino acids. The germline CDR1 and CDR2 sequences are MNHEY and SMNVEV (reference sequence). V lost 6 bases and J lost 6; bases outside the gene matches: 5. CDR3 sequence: CASRLQGAHGYTF. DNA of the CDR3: TGTGCCAGCAGACTACAGGGGGCGCATGGCTACACCTTC.

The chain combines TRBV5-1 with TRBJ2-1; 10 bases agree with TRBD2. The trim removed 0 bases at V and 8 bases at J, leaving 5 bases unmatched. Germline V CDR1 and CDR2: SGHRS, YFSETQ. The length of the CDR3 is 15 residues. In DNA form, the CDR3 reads TGCGCCAGCAGCTTGGAGCCTAGCGGGAGCTATGAGCAGTTCTTC. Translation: CASSLEPSGSYEQFF.

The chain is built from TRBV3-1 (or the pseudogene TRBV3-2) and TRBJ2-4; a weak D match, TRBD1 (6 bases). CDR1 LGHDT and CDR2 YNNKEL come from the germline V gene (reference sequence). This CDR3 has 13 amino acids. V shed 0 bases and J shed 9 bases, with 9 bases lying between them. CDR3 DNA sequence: TGTGCCAGCAGCCAAGAAACAGGGACCATTCAGTACTTC. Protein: CASSQETGTIQYF.

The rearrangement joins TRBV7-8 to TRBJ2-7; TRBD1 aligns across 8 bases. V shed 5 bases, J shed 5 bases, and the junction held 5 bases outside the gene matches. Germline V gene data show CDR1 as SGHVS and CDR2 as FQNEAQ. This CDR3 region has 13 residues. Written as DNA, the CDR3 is TGTGCCAGCAGCCAGGACAGGGTCCACGAGCAGTACTTC. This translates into CASSQDRVHEQYF.

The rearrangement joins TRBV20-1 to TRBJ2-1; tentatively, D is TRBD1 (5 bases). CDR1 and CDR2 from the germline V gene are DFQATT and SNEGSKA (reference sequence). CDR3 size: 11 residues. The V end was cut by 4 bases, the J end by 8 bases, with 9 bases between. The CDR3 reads CSAKDIDEQFF. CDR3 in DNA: TGCAGTGCTAAGGACATAGATGAGCAGTTCTTC.

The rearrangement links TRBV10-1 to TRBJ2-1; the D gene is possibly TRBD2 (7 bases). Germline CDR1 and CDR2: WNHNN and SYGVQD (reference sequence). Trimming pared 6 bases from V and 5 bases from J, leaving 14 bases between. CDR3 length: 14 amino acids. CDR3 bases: TGCGCCAGCAGAGGGGGGGGGCCTGACAATGAGCAGTTCTTC. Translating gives CASRGGGPDNEQFF.

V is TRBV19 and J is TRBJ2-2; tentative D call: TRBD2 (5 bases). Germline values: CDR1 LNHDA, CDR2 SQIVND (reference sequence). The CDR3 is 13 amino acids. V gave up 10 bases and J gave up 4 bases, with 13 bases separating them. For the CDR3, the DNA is TGTGCCACAGCCGAGGAGGTCACCGGGGAGCTGTTTTTT. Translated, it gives CATAEEVTGELFF. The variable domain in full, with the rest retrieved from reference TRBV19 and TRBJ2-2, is DGGITQSPKYLFRKEGQNVTLSCEQNLNHDAMYWYRQDPGQGLRLIYYSQIVNDFQKGDIAEGYSVSREKKESFPLTVTSAQKNPTAFYLCATAEEVTGELFFGEGSRLTVL.

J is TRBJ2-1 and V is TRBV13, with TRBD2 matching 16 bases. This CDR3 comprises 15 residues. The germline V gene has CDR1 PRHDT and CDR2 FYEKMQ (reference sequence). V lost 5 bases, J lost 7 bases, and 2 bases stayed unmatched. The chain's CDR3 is CASSPGLAGGNEQFF. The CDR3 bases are TGTGCCAGCAGCCCGGGACTAGCGGGAGGGAATGAGCAGTTCTTC.

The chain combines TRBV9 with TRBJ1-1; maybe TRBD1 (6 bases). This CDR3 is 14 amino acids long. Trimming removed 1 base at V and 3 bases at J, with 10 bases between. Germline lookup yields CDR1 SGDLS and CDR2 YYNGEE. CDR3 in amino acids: CASSVSGADTEAFF. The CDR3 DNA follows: TGTGCCAGCAGCGTATCAGGGGCCGACACTGAAGCTTTCTTT.

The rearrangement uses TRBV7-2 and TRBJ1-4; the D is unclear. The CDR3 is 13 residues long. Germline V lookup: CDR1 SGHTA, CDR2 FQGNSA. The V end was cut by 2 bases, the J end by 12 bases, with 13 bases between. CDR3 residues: CASSLLPTGELFF. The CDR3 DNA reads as TGTGCCAGCAGCTTACTCCCCACCGGGGAACTGTTTTTT. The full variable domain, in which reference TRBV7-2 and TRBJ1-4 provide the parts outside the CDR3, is GAGVSQSPSNKVTEKGKDVELRCDPISGHTALYWYRQSLGQGLEFLIYFQGNSAPDKSGLPSDRFSAERTGGSVSTLTIQRTQQEDSAVYLCASSLLPTGELFFGSGTQLSVL.

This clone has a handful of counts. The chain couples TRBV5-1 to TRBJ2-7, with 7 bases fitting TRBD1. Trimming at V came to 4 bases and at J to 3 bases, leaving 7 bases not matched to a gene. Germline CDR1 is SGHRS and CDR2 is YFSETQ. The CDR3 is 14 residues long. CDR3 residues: CASSRDRTLYEQYF. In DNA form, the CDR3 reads TGCGCCAGCAGCCGGGACAGAACCCTCTACGAGCAGTACTTC.

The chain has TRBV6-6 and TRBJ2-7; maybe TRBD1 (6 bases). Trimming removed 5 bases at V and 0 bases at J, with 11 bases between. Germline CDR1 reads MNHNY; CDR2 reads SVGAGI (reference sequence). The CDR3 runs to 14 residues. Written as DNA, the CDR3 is TGTGCCAGCAGTACCTCACAGGGCTCCTACGAGCAGTACTTC. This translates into CASSTSQGSYEQYF.

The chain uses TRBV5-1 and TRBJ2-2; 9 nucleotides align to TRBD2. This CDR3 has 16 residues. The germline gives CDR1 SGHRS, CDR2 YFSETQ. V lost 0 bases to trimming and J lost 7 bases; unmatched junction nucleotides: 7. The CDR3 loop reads CASSLEAGGLYGELFF. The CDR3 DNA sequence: TGCGCCAGCAGCTTGGAAGCGGGAGGACTTTACGGGGAGCTGTTTTTT.

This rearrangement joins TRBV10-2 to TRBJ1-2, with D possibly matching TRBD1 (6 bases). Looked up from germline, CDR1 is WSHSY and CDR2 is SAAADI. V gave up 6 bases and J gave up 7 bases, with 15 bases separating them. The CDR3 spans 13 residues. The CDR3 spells CASSGARGFGYTF. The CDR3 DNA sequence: TGCGCCAGCAGCGGGGCCAGGGGCTTTGGCTACACCTTC.

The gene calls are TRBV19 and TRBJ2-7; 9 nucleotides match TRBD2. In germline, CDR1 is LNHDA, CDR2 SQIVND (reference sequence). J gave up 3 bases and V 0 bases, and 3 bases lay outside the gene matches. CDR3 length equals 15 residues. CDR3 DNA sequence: TGTGCCAGTAGTATAGATCTAGCGGGACTCTACGAGCAGTACTTC. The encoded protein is CASSIDLAGLYEQYF.

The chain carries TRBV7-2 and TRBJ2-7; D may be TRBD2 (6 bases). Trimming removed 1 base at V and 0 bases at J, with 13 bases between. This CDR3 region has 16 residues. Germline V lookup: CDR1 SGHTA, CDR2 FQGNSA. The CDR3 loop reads CASSLDGAAGSYEQYF. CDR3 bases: TGTGCCAGCAGCTTAGATGGGGCAGCGGGCTCCTACGAGCAGTACTTC.

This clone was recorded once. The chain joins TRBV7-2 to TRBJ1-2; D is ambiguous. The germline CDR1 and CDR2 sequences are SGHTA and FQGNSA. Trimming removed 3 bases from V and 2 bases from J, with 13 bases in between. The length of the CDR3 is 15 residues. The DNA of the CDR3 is TGTGCCAGCAGCTTGCGTCTGACACAAAACTATGGCTACACCTTC. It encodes CASSLRLTQNYGYTF. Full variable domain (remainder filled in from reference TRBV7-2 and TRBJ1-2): GAGVSQSPSNKVTEKGKDVELRCDPISGHTALYWYRQSLGQGLEFLIYFQGNSAPDKSGLPSDRFSAERTGGSVSTLTIQRTQQEDSAVYLCASSLRLTQNYGYTFGSGTRLTVV.

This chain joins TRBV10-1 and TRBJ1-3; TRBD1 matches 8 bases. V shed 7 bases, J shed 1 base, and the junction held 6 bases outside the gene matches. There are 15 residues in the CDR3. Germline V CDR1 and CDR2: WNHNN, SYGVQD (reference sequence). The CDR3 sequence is CASTDREGSGNTIYF. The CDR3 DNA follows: TGCGCCAGCACGGACAGGGAAGGGTCTGGAAACACCATATATTTT.

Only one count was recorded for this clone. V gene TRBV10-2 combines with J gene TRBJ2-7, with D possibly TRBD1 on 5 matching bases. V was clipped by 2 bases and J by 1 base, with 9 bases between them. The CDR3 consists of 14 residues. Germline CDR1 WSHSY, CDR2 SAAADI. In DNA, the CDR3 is TGCGCCAGCAGTGAGCAGGGTCCGTCCTACGAGCAGTACTTC. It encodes CASSEQGPSYEQYF.

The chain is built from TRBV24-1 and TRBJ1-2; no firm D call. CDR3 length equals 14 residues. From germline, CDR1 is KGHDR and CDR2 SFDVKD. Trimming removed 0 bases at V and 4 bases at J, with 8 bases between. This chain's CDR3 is CATSDLKSGYGYTF. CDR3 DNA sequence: TGTGCCACCAGTGATTTGAAGTCGGGCTATGGCTACACCTTC.

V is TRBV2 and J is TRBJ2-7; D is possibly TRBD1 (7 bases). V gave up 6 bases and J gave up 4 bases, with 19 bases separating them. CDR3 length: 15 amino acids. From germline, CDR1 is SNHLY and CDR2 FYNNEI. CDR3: CASRRQGVAGYEQYF. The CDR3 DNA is TGTGCCAGCAGGAGACAGGGAGTTGCGGGGTACGAGCAGTACTTC.